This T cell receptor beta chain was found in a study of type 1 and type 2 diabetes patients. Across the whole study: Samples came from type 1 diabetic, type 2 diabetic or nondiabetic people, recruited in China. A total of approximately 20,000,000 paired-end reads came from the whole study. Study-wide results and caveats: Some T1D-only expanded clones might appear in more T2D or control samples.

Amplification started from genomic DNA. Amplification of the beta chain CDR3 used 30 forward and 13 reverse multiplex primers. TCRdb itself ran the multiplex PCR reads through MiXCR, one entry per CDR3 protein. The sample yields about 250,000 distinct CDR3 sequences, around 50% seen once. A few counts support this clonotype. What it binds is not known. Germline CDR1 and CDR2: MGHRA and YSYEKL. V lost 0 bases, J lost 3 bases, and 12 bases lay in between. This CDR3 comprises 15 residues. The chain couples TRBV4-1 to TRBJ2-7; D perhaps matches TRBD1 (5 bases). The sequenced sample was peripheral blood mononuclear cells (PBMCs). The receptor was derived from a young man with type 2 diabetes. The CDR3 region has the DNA TGCGCCAGCAGCCAAGATGCAGGGCCCAACTACGAGCAGTACTTC. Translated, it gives CASSQDAGPNYEQYF.